These 18 T cell receptor beta chains were all obtained from the same sample, sequenced in a study of T cell responses to AZD1222 COVID-19 vaccine. Profiled with immunoSEQ multiplex PCR; TCRdb holds only in-frame clones, not every one. The sample carries over 100,000 clones, roughly 87% recorded once. Material: peripheral blood, obtained on day 0 of MenACWY control vaccination. The receptors were sampled from an adult in good health.

Only a few counts were recorded for this clone. J is TRBJ2-2 and V is TRBV7-2; 12 nucleotides line up with TRBD1. J gave up 13 bases and V 5 bases, and 11 bases lay outside the gene matches. Germline V gives CDR1 SGHTA, CDR2 FQGNSA. The CDR3 is made up of 15 amino acids. The DNA of the CDR3 is TGTGCCAGCAGCACCCCGGGACAGGGGGCGCGGGTGCTGTTTTTT. It encodes CASSTPGQGARVLFF.

The chain carries TRBV28 and TRBJ1-2; D perhaps matches TRBD1 (6 bases). The CDR3 length is 15 residues. Trimming took 2 bases from V and 7 from J, leaving 17 bases between them. CDR1 MDHEN and CDR2 SYDVKM come from the germline V gene. In DNA form, the CDR3 reads TGTGCCAGCAGTTTACGGGGGGCTATGATCCGTGGCTACACCTTC. It specifies CASSLRGAMIRGYTF.

This chain links TRBV25-1 with TRBJ1-3; D is unclear. This CDR3 has 13 residues. Germline CDR1 reads MGHDK; CDR2 reads SYGVNS. V shed 6 bases and J shed 5 bases, with 11 bases lying between them. The CDR3 DNA reads as TGTGCCAGCAGGTCTGGGGAAAGAAACACCATATATTTT. Residues: CASRSGERNTIYF.

V is TRBV5-1 and J is TRBJ1-2; D gene ambiguous. The CDR3 consists of 13 residues. Between the trimmed V and J ends, which lost 4 bases and 2 bases, there was a span of 9 bases. Germline V gives CDR1 SGHRS, CDR2 YFSETQ. CDR3 region: CASSLGRNYGYTF. DNA for the CDR3: TGCGCCAGCAGCCTGGGTCGGAACTATGGCTACACCTTC. Full variable domain (rest looked up from reference TRBV5-1 and TRBJ1-2): KAGVTQTPRYLIKTRGQQVTLSCSPISGHRSVSWYQQTPGQGLQFLFEYFSETQRNKGNFPGRFSGRQFSNSRSEMNVSTLELGDSALYLCASSLGRNYGYTFGSGTRLTVV.

This chain joins TRBV9 and TRBJ2-1, with 9 bases identical to TRBD2. Unmatched junction bases numbered 7, after V lost 3 bases and J lost 3 bases. The CDR3 loop spans 16 amino acids. Germline CDR1 is SGDLS and CDR2 is YYNGEE. The CDR3 bases are TGTGCCAGCAGCGGGCTGCTAGCGGGGAACTACAATGAGCAGTTCTTC. Amino acid sequence: CASSGLLAGNYNEQFF.

The chain has TRBV3-1 (or the pseudogene TRBV3-2) and TRBJ1-5; D is unresolved. Deletions cut 3 bases from V and 5 bases from J, with 11 bases between. The germline CDR1 and CDR2 sequences are LGHDT and YNNKEL (reference sequence). This CDR3 spans 14 amino acids. The DNA for the CDR3 is TGTGCCAGCAGCCAGACCGGAGGAGATCAGCCCCAGCATTTT. Its translation is CASSQTGGDQPQHF.

This chain joins TRBV30 and TRBJ2-7; possibly TRBD2 for D (5 bases). The CDR3 extends over 14 amino acids. Germline V gene lookup returns CDR1 GTSNPN and CDR2 SVGIG (reference sequence). V shed 2 bases and J shed 1 base, with 12 bases lying between them. The CDR3: CAWSWRTPSYEQYF. For the CDR3, the DNA is TGTGCCTGGAGTTGGAGGACTCCTTCCTACGAGCAGTACTTC.

The V and J genes are TRBV5-1 and TRBJ1-4; 7 bases align to TRBD1. J was trimmed by 8 bases and V by 2 bases; bases with no gene match: 6. Germline V CDR1 and CDR2: SGHRS, YFSETQ. The CDR3 has 14 residues. CDR3 sequence (DNA): TGCGCCAGCAGCTTAGGAGGGGGCGAGGAAAAACTGTTTTTT. Protein: CASSLGGGEEKLFF.

The rearrangement joins TRBV7-3 to TRBJ2-3; 9 nucleotides line up with TRBD2. The V segment lost 5 bases and the J segment 7 bases; nucleotides outside the gene matches: 13. The germline V gene encodes CDR1 SGHTA and CDR2 FQGTGA. The length of the CDR3 is 16 residues. This CDR3 reads CASSPRAGGQSNTQYF. Here the CDR3 DNA reads TGTGCCAGCAGCCCCCGGGCGGGGGGGCAGAGCAATACGCAGTATTTT.

The chain has TRBV29-1 and TRBJ2-7; 8 positions agree with TRBD1. Looked up from germline, CDR1 is SQVTM and CDR2 is ANQGSEA. The CDR3 covers 14 residues. Losses at the gene ends were 2 bases for V and 0 bases for J; bases not matched to a gene: 3. The DNA of the CDR3 is TGCAGCGTTGAAAGGGACAGGAACTCCTACGAGCAGTACTTC. Its translation: CSVERDRNSYEQYF.

The V gene is TRBV29-1, the J gene TRBJ1-4; D ambiguous. CDR1 and CDR2 from the germline V gene are SQVTM and ANQGSEA. The V end was cut by 0 bases, the J end by 0 bases, with 5 bases between. CDR3 length: 14 amino acids. The CDR3 spells CSVEDLATNEKLFF. The CDR3 nucleotides read TGCAGCGTTGAAGACCTTGCAACTAATGAAAAACTGTTTTTT.

The chain recombines TRBV7-9 with TRBJ2-2; D ambiguous. The CDR3 contains 16 residues. V was trimmed by 6 bases and J by 1 base, leaving 15 bases between them. Germline values: CDR1 SEHNR, CDR2 FQNEAQ (reference sequence). CDR3 loop: CASSPGRLGNTGELFF. CDR3 nucleotides: TGTGCCAGCAGTCCGGGTAGGCTAGGGAACACCGGGGAGCTGTTTTTT.

The gene calls are TRBV3-1 (or the pseudogene TRBV3-2) and TRBJ1-6; 8 bases agree with TRBD1. Per germline, CDR1 LGHDT and CDR2 YNNKEL (reference sequence). The length of the CDR3 is 13 residues. The V gene end was trimmed by 6 bases and the J gene end by 7 bases; junction bases not matched to a gene: 2. In DNA, the CDR3 is TGTGCCAGCAGAGACAGGGGAAATTCACCCCTCCACTTT. Translating it yields CASRDRGNSPLHF.

The DNA of the CDR3 is TGCAGCGTTGGGGAGTCCAGCTTCTATGGCTACACCTTC. This translates into CSVGESSFYGYTF. The genes are TRBV29-1 and TRBJ1-2, with D uncertain. The CDR3 is 13 amino acids. The germline CDR1 and CDR2 sequences are SQVTM and ANQGSEA. V was trimmed by 4 bases and J by 4 bases, leaving 13 bases between them.

The chain recombines TRBV5-4 with TRBJ2-7; no firm D call. This CDR3 has 15 residues. The V end was cut by 0 bases, the J end by 2 bases, with 12 bases between. CDR1 and CDR2 from the germline V gene are SGHNT and YYREEE (reference sequence). This CDR3 is CASSLGGRATYEQYF. The CDR3 DNA reads TGTGCCAGCAGCTTGGGTGGCAGAGCGACCTACGAGCAGTACTTC.

This chain links TRBV6-5 with TRBJ1-2, with 8 bases identical to TRBD1. Losses at the gene ends were 6 bases for V and 2 bases for J; bases not matched to a gene: 8. Germline V gene data show CDR1 as MNHEY and CDR2 as SVGAGI. CDR3 length: 15 amino acids. CDR3 coding DNA: TGTGCCAGCAGCCCAGGGGGCTATTACAACTATGGCTACACCTTC. Translated: CASSPGGYYNYGYTF.

V usage is TRBV6-2 or TRBV6-3 and J usage is TRBJ2-1, with 11 nucleotides matching TRBD2. Germline CDR1 MNHEY, CDR2 SVGEGT. The junction had 8 bases not matched to a gene; V was cut back by 0 bases and J by 10 bases. The CDR3 loop spans 16 amino acids. The CDR3 spells CASSYSGTSGPLEQFF. CDR3 in DNA: TGTGCCAGCAGTTACTCAGGGACTAGCGGCCCCTTAGAGCAGTTCTTC.

This rearrangement joins TRBV28 to TRBJ2-7, with 8 bases aligning to TRBD2. V was pared by 6 bases and J by 5 bases, with 15 bases of the junction left unmatched. CDR3 length equals 16 residues. Germline V CDR1 and CDR2: MDHEN, SYDVKM. The CDR3 DNA is TGTGCCAGCAGCCCCATAGCGGGAAGGGTACGGGACGAGCAGTACTTC. It encodes CASSPIAGRVRDEQYF.